The rows below give T cell receptor beta chains drawn from one sample of a study of blood T cell repertoires in COVID-19. Assay used: immunoSEQ multiplex PCR; TCRdb lists only in-frame clones, some missing. The top ten hold about 1.3% of the sample, which has about 230,000 clones, about 83% seen once. Material: peripheral blood. The receptors were sampled from a woman in her 30s with COVID-19, enrolled during active disease. Each CDR3 is given with its conserved first and last residue. Fields, in order: clone size, D gene, V gene, J gene, CDR3 protein, CDR3 DNA. D genes are given only for firm matches. Clone sizes are given selectively: once, few, many, or a class where the clone is expanded.

size: .; D: .; V: TRBV7-6; J: TRBJ2-7; CDR3: CASSPQRQASYEQYF; DNA: TGTGCCAGCAGCCCGCAAAGACAGGCTTCCTACGAGCAGTACTTC
size: .; D: TRBD1; V: TRBV12-3/TRBV12-4; J: TRBJ2-7; CDR3: CASTLRGYHEQYF; DNA: TGTGCCAGCACCCTCAGGGGGTACCACGAGCAGTACTTC
size: few; D: TRBD1; V: TRBV18; J: TRBJ2-2; CDR3: CASSSTGTGSANTGELFF; DNA: TGTGCCAGCTCAAGCACCGGGACAGGCTCTGCGAACACCGGGGAGCTGTTTTTT
size: .; D: .; V: TRBV7-2; J: TRBJ2-4; CDR3: CASSSGGSKNIQYF; DNA: TGTGCCAGCAGTTCCGGGGGATCCAAAAACATTCAGTACTTC
size: .; D: .; V: TRBV7-9; J: TRBJ1-1; CDR3: CASSLSRGAEAFF; DNA: TGTGCCAGCAGCTTGTCCAGGGGCGCTGAAGCTTTCTTT
size: once; D: .; V: TRBV2; J: TRBJ1-1; CDR3: CASISSGTWGEAFF; DNA: TGTGCCAGCATTTCTTCGGGAACGTGGGGTGAAGCTTTCTTT
size: .; D: .; V: TRBV7-4; J: TRBJ1-5; CDR3: CASSLPIPHSGFRQPQHF; DNA: TGTGCCAGCAGCTTACCCATACCACATTCAGGGTTCAGGCAGCCCCAGCATTTT
size: .; D: TRBD1; V: TRBV4-3; J: TRBJ1-3; CDR3: CASSQGVPQQGVAGNTIYF; DNA: TGCGCCAGCAGCCAAGGGGTTCCGCAACAGGGGGTGGCCGGAAACACCATATATTTT
size: .; D: TRBD2; V: TRBV5-4; J: TRBJ2-7; CDR3: CASSLNSRAGGQEQYF; DNA: TGTGCCAGCAGCTTGAACAGTCGAGCGGGGGGCCAGGAGCAGTACTTC
size: .; D: TRBD2; V: TRBV7-2; J: TRBJ2-3; CDR3: CASSLVAGGTLTDTQYF; DNA: TGTGCCAGCAGCTTAGTTGCGGGGGGTACCCTCACAGATACGCAGTATTTT
size: .; D: .; V: TRBV28; J: TRBJ1-5; CDR3: CASSSRTGNQPQHF; DNA: TGTGCCAGCAGTTCCCGGACGGGGAATCAGCCCCAGCATTTT
size: .; D: .; V: TRBV27; J: TRBJ1-1; CDR3: CASSPRGGSTSTEAFF; DNA: TGTGCCAGCAGTCCCAGGGGCGGCTCAACGAGCACTGAAGCTTTCTTT
size: .; D: .; V: TRBV19; J: TRBJ2-7; CDR3: CASSLQQGYEQYF; DNA: TGTGCCAGTAGCCTTCAACAGGGCTACGAGCAGTACTTC
size: .; D: .; V: TRBV5-6; J: TRBJ1-5; CDR3: CASSRGGFGNQPQHF; DNA: TGTGCCAGCAGCCGGGGAGGGTTCGGCAATCAGCCCCAGCATTTT